Listed here are 6 T cell receptor beta chains from one sample, sequenced in a study of blood T cell repertoires in COVID-19. Only in-frame clones appear in the TCRdb table, and some are missing; sequencing was by immunoSEQ multiplex PCR. The sample comprises over 75,000 clones, approximately 85% of which are singletons, and roughly 25% rests with the top ten. Material: peripheral blood. These receptors came from a human donor in a cohort sampled during active COVID-19.

The chain employs TRBV7-2 and TRBJ2-5, with TRBD2 identical over 13 bases. Germline values: CDR1 SGHTA, CDR2 FQGNSA. The CDR3 is 18 amino acids. V trimming: 5 bases; J trimming: 5 bases; junction bases outside the gene matches: 14. The DNA of the CDR3 is TGTGCCAGCAGCGTTAGCACAACTAGCGGGGGGGCCAGGGAGACCCAGTACTTC. Translating it yields CASSVSTTSGGARETQYF. Variable domain in full (rest from reference TRBV7-2 and TRBJ2-5): GAGVSQSPSNKVTEKGKDVELRCDPISGHTALYWYRQSLGQGLEFLIYFQGNSAPDKSGLPSDRFSAERTGGSVSTLTIQRTQQEDSAVYLCASSVSTTSGGARETQYFGPGTRLLVL.

The gene calls are TRBV27 and TRBJ2-3; D unresolved. Between the trimmed V and J ends, which lost 0 bases and 6 bases, there was a span of 7 bases. Germline-derived CDR1 and CDR2 are MNHEY and SMNVEV (reference sequence). This CDR3 has 13 amino acids. The CDR3: CASSLSTPDTQYF. For the CDR3, the DNA is TGTGCCAGCAGTTTATCGACTCCCGATACGCAGTATTTT.

V usage is TRBV19 and J usage is TRBJ2-4; D is perhaps TRBD2 (7 bases). V was shortened by 7 bases and J by 7 bases, with 14 bases between the two germline ends. This CDR3 comprises 13 residues. Germline V CDR1 and CDR2: LNHDA, SQIVND (reference sequence). CDR3 amino acids: CASTSGGVNIQYF. For the CDR3, the DNA is TGTGCCAGTACCTCGGGGGGCGTGAACATTCAGTACTTC.

The chain is built from TRBV5-4 and TRBJ1-6; TRBD1 agrees at 8 bases. CDR1 SGHNT and CDR2 YYREEE come from the germline V gene (reference sequence). Losses at the gene ends were 3 bases for V and 10 bases for J; bases not matched to a gene: 6. This CDR3 region has 14 residues. CDR3 DNA sequence: TGTGCCAGCAGCTCAGGGGGCGCGGCCTCACCCCTCCACTTT. Translated, it gives CASSSGGAASPLHF.

DNA of the CDR3: TGTGCCAGCAGTTTTATCTCGGCCAGGACAGGGGTTAGTGAGACCCAGTACTTC. As protein: CASSFISARTGVSETQYF. The V and J genes are TRBV7-2 and TRBJ2-5; 9 bases are shared with TRBD1. The germline CDR1 and CDR2 sequences are SGHTA and FQGNSA. This CDR3 contains 18 residues. J gave up 5 bases and V 6 bases, and 19 bases lay outside the gene matches.

The chain joins TRBV6-5 to TRBJ2-1; TRBD1 might be the D (6 bases). Germline assignment: CDR1 MNHEY and CDR2 SVGAGI. CDR3 length: 14 amino acids. The V end lost 0 bases, the J end lost 7 bases, and 10 bases lay between the germline ends. Here the CDR3 DNA reads TGTGCCAGCAGTTACTCGGCAGGGGTGAATGAGCAGTTCTTC. This codes for CASSYSAGVNEQFF.